This T cell receptor (beta chain) is from a study of OX40 agonist ivuxolimab in advanced cancers. The study, taken as a whole, reports: The mean number of expanded clones was higher in CD8+ T cells than in CD4+. Expansion of clones was among the lowest in partial responders at 0.1-3.0 mg/kg.

The assay was immunoSEQ multiplex PCR, and TCRdb's table has in-frame clones only and misses some. The sample records over 45,000 clones, about 89% being singletons. Germline V gene data show CDR1 as SGHAT and CDR2 as FQNNGV. The CDR3 runs 15 residues. Losses at the gene ends were 5 bases for V and 6 bases for J; bases not matched to a gene: 8. On this clone: Antigen specificity is unknown.

This TCR derives from an adult with an advanced solid tumor such as melanoma, head and neck, liver or kidney cancer. This rearrangement joins TRBV11-2 to TRBJ2-1; 9 bases are a match to TRBD1. The source was CD4+ or CD8+ T cells sorted from blood, collected in a trial of the OX40 agonist ivuxolimab. CDR3 DNA sequence: TGTGCCAGCAGCCCCCGGACAGGGGTAGGCAATGAGCAGTTCTTC. It is translated as CASSPRTGVGNEQFF.